Below are 18 T cell receptor beta chains sequenced from a single sample in a study of blood T cells in healthy people across ages. A second about 6 to 12 cycle PCR used barcoded and J-beta primers. TCRdb re-derived calls from the 5' RACE reads in MiXCR, one entry per CDR3 protein. The table shows hundreds of thousands of distinct CDR3 sequences, with 20% to 25% occurring only once. The data also belong to a second study, concerning T cells of mothers and their children.

Specimen: blood. These receptors all come from a boy aged 5 to 17 in good health.

V is TRBV12-3 or TRBV12-4 and J is TRBJ2-2; tentatively, D is TRBD2 (5 bases). The length of the CDR3 is 14 residues. Deletions cut 6 bases from V and 4 bases from J, with 12 bases between. The CDR3 sequence is CASSHDTSTGELFF. CDR3 coding DNA: TGTGCCAGCAGCCACGACACTAGCACCGGGGAGCTGTTTTTT.

This sequence joins TRBV28 and TRBJ2-7, with TRBD2 matching over 7 bases. V lost 5 bases and J lost 6; bases outside the gene matches: 19. This CDR3 contains 17 residues. Germline V lookup: CDR1 MDHEN, CDR2 SYDVKM. The CDR3 DNA reads TGTGCCAGCAGTCGCACCTTAGCGGACCTCACGGGGGGCGAGCAGTACTTC. It codes for CASSRTLADLTGGEQYF. The whole variable domain, filled in from reference TRBV28 and TRBJ2-7, reads DVKVTQSSRYLVKRTGEKVFLECVQDMDHENMFWYRQDPGLGLRLIYFSYDVKMKEKGDIPEGYSVSREKKERFSLILESASTNQTSMYLCASSRTLADLTGGEQYFGPGTRLTVT.

This sequence joins TRBV11-3 and TRBJ2-2, with a tentative D call TRBD1 (6 bases). The CDR3 sequence is 16 residues long. Deletions cut 4 bases from V and 6 bases from J, with 18 bases between. The germline V gene has CDR1 SGHNT and CDR2 YENEEA. Written as DNA, the CDR3 is TGTGCCAGCAGCTCTGGAGACTCAGGGGTCGCCGGGGAGCTGTTTTTT. Translating gives CASSSGDSGVAGELFF.

The gene calls are TRBV10-3 and TRBJ2-5, with 10 bases that match TRBD2. The J call may not be correct, given that the DNA end is closer to TRBJ2-7. Germline V gives CDR1 ENHRY, CDR2 SYGVKD. The CDR3 has 15 residues. The CDR3 sequence: CAISEIVAGGFEQYF. The CDR3 region has the DNA TGTGCCATCAGTGAGATCGTAGCGGGGGGTTTCGAGCAGTACTTC.

The V gene is TRBV4-1, the J gene TRBJ2-7; D is unresolved. This CDR3 comprises 14 residues. Germline-derived CDR1 and CDR2 are MGHRA and YSYEKL. V lost 3 bases and J lost 0, with 9 bases in between. The chain's CDR3 is CASSHLGISYEQYF. The CDR3 coding sequence is TGCGCCAGCAGCCACTTGGGGATCTCCTACGAGCAGTACTTC.

V gene TRBV11-2 combines with J gene TRBJ2-7; D call uncertain. Germline assignment: CDR1 SGHAT and CDR2 FQNNGV. V lost 3 bases and J lost 4, with 10 bases in between. The CDR3 runs 13 residues. CDR3 sequence (DNA): TGTGCCAGCAGCTTCCGGTTTCTGTACGAGCAGTACTTC. It is translated as CASSFRFLYEQYF.

In this sample, this clonotype turned up a few times. This sequence joins TRBV4-1 and TRBJ2-3, with D tentatively TRBD2 (6 bases). The V end was cut by 2 bases, the J end by 6 bases, with 12 bases between. In germline, CDR1 is MGHRA, CDR2 YSYEKL. The CDR3 spans 14 residues. CDR3 amino acids: CASSQSRERDTQYF. The DNA of the CDR3 is TGCGCCAGCAGCCAATCTCGGGAGAGGGATACGCAGTATTTT.

This clonotype was counted only a few times. A junction end diverges from the germline sequence, so it may reflect a read error. J is TRBJ2-5 and V is TRBV5-1; tentatively, D is TRBD1 (7 bases). The CDR3 runs 17 residues. Germline-derived CDR1 and CDR2 are SGHRS and YFSETQ. Written as DNA, the CDR3 is TGCGCCTGCAGCTTGAGACGACAGGGAGGAACGGCGGAGACCCAGTACTTC. This codes for CACSLRRQGGTAETQYF.

This chain connects TRBV20-1 to TRBJ2-3; D may be TRBD1 or TRBD2 (5 bases each). Trimming removed 3 bases from V and 0 bases from J, with 13 bases in between. From germline, CDR1 is DFQATT and CDR2 SNEGSKA (reference sequence). The CDR3 has 15 residues. CDR3 bases: TGCAGTGCTAGTGAGGGGTCTTCTAGCACAGATACGCAGTATTTT. Encoded protein: CSASEGSSSTDTQYF.

This sequence joins TRBV6-5 and TRBJ2-5; 9 positions match TRBD2. The CDR3 runs to 15 residues. Per the germline V gene, CDR1 is MNHEY and CDR2 is SVGAGI. V lost 4 bases and J lost 2; bases outside the gene matches: 5. CDR3 coding DNA: TGTGCCAGCAGTTCGGCTAGCGGGGATCAAGAGACCCAGTACTTC. As protein: CASSSASGDQETQYF.

The chain is built from TRBV6-5 and TRBJ1-4; 7 bases fit TRBD1. Germline CDR1 reads MNHEY; CDR2 reads SVGAGI. The CDR3 spans 15 residues. V trimming: 6 bases; J trimming: 5 bases; junction bases outside the gene matches: 9. The chain's CDR3 is CASRPRTGPNEKLFF. The DNA of the CDR3 is TGTGCCAGCAGACCCCGGACAGGCCCAAATGAAAAACTGTTTTTT.

The J gene is TRBJ2-5, the V gene TRBV7-9; 7 positions agree with TRBD2. This CDR3 is 14 amino acids long. Germline loops: CDR1 SEHNR, CDR2 FQNEAQ (reference sequence). The trim removed 4 bases at V and 1 base at J, leaving 3 bases unmatched. CDR3 bases: TGTGCCAGCAGCTCAGCGGGATGCCAAGAGACCCAGTACTTC. Translating gives CASSSAGCQETQYF.

This clonotype was observed a handful of times. The rearrangement joins TRBV7-2 to TRBJ2-3; D not certain. This CDR3 region has 15 residues. Per the germline V gene, CDR1 is SGHTA and CDR2 is FQGNSA. The ends were cut back, 1 base at V and 0 bases at J, with 8 bases in the middle. The CDR3 DNA follows: TGTGCCAGCAGCTTAGGGGTAGTTAGCACAGATACGCAGTATTTT. Translation: CASSLGVVSTDTQYF.

This clonotype was observed a few times. The chain links TRBV20-1 to TRBJ2-4, with D perhaps matching TRBD2 (6 bases). Trimming cost V 0 bases and J 0 bases, with 9 bases left between them. Germline loops: CDR1 DFQATT, CDR2 SNEGSKA (reference sequence). The CDR3 totals 15 residues. The CDR3 reads CSARDAAGAKNIQYF. The CDR3 region has the DNA TGCAGTGCTAGAGATGCAGCGGGAGCCAAAAACATTCAGTACTTC.

CDR3 sequence: CASSYSPGIWPEAFF. The CDR3 DNA is TGTGCCAGCAGTTACTCTCCAGGGATCTGGCCTGAAGCTTTCTTT. V gene TRBV6-5 combines with J gene TRBJ1-1, with TRBD1 as a possible D gene (5 bases). The V end was cut by 0 bases, the J end by 6 bases, with 14 bases between. This CDR3 has 15 amino acids. Looked up from germline, CDR1 is MNHEY and CDR2 is SVGAGI.

This clonotype came up a few times. V gene TRBV2 combines with J gene TRBJ2-5; 7 bases agree with TRBD2. The ends lost 8 bases at V and 2 bases at J; junction bases unmatched: 8. This CDR3 spans 14 amino acids. Germline V lookup: CDR1 SNHLY, CDR2 FYNNEI. CDR3 nucleotides: TGTGCCAGCGAGCGCGGGGAGGGGCAAGAGACCCAGTACTTC. This sequence encodes CASERGEGQETQYF. The entire variable domain, with the rest obtained from reference TRBV2 and TRBJ2-5, is as follows: EPEVTQTPSHQVTQMGQEVILRCVPISNHLYFYWYRQILGQKVEFLVSFYNNEISEKSEIFDDQFSVERPDGSNFTLKIRSTKLEDSAMYFCASERGEGQETQYFGPGTRLLVL.

This clonotype was seen a handful of times. The chain links TRBV5-1 to TRBJ2-1; 12 nucleotides match TRBD2. The CDR3 is 16 amino acids. Looked up from germline, CDR1 is SGHRS and CDR2 is YFSETQ. V shed 0 bases, J shed 8 bases, and the junction held 6 bases outside the gene matches. The CDR3 DNA reads as TGCGCCAGCAGCTTGGGGGCTAGCGGGAGGGCCGATGAGCAGTTCTTC. It specifies CASSLGASGRADEQFF.

This chain uses TRBV15 with TRBJ2-7; D ambiguous. CDR3 length: 15 amino acids. CDR1 and CDR2 from the germline V gene are LNHNV and YYDKDF (reference sequence). Deletions cut 0 bases from V and 3 bases from J, with 12 bases between. DNA for the CDR3: TGTGCCACCAGCAGAGATCGAGGCACCGGCTACGAGCAGTACTTC. Translating gives CATSRDRGTGYEQYF. Full variable domain (rest looked up from reference TRBV15 and TRBJ2-7): DAMVIQNPRYQVTQFGKPVTLSCSQTLNHNVMYWYQQKSSQAPKLLFHYYDKDFNNEADTPDNFQSRRPNTSFCFLDIRSPGLGDTAMYLCATSRDRGTGYEQYFGPGTRLTVT.